Sequencing of this T cell receptor beta chain was carried out in a study of T cell responses to AZD1222 COVID-19 vaccine. The study's findings and limits: Spike-spanning, vaccine-associated CD4 TCRs were dominant at 160-218 and 743-854. Within unmutated variant regions lay the reported targets of nearly half of spike-specific TCRs. All repertoire sampling was performed exclusively after the peak T cell response. Spike-specific TCR breadth and depth both grew after two AZD1222 doses.

The CDR3 is 17 residues long. Trimming at V came to 0 bases and at J to 6 bases, leaving 12 bases not matched to a gene. The germline CDR1 and CDR2 sequences are SGHRS and YFSETQ. Sequenced by immunoSEQ multiplex PCR; TCRdb stores in-frame clones only, minus some. The sample carries 120,000 to 150,000 clones, approximately 88% recorded once. About this clone: No antigen is known for it.

The sample consisted of peripheral blood, taken on day 0 of AZD1222 vaccination. The receptor was derived from an adult in good health. This chain joins TRBV5-1 and TRBJ2-1, with 7 positions matching TRBD1. The chain's CDR3 is CASSLDGTVQVGNEQFF. The CDR3 nucleotides read TGCGCCAGCAGCTTGGATGGGACAGTTCAGGTGGGCAATGAGCAGTTCTTC.